The clone carrying this T cell receptor beta chain came up a few times. The sample originates from a study of T-cell memory formation after mild COVID-19. MiXCR was run by TCRdb on the 5' RACE reads, yielding one entry per CDR3 protein. Of about 290,000 distinct CDR3 sequences in the sample, 15% were seen once. Trimming stripped 2 bases from V and 6 bases from J, with 10 bases between. This CDR3 has 12 amino acids. Germline V lookup: CDR1 DFQATT, CDR2 SNEGSKA (reference sequence). The clonotype comes from a young man who had mild COVID-19 (a few samples of this study predate the infection). Cell type and time point are not known. The sequencing input was PBMCs or a T cell subset sorted from them (not recorded which). The V and J genes are TRBV20-1 and TRBJ1-1; D call uncertain. CDR3 nucleotides: TGCAGTGCTAGATCGCTCGTCGCTGAAGCTTTCTTT. Translated, it gives CSARSLVAEAFF.